There are many counts of the clone carrying this TCR beta chain. No antigen is known for it. CDR1 is MNHNS, CDR2 SASEGT, per germline. The CDR3 is 15 amino acids. The ends were cut back, 1 base at V and 3 bases at J, with 10 bases in the middle. The table came from immunoSEQ multiplex PCR; TCRdb's copy has only in-frame clones and leaves some out. This sample yields about 300,000 clones, of which under 80% are seen a single time; over 9% belongs to the top ten. The data derive from a study of shared clonotypes between healthy human individuals. Study-level results: Sampling used blood alone; tissue repertoires probably differ.

This rearrangement joins TRBV6-1 to TRBJ1-5; a weak D match, TRBD1 (5 bases). The sequenced sample was memory CD4+ T cells sorted from blood. The sample's subset: CD45RA-negative fraction. The receptor comes from a man between 25 and 39 years old in good health. The CDR3 sequence: CASSEGAGLNQPQHF. In DNA, the CDR3 is TGTGCCAGCAGTGAAGGGGCAGGGCTCAATCAGCCCCAGCATTTT.